The 24 T cell receptor beta chains in this list originate from one sample, sequenced in a study of shared clonotypes between healthy human individuals. Assay: immunoSEQ multiplex PCR; the TCRdb copy retains only in-frame clones and omits some. The data contain about 2.4 million clones, roughly 93% of them seen just once; the ten biggest clones take up around 0.4%. Sequences were obtained from naive CD4+ T cells from PBMCs. Sample subset: CD45RA+ positively selected. The origin of the receptors is a man younger than 30 in good health. Some clones in this sample may be carry-over from other donors' samples.

On this clone itself: Its ends do not fully match the called genes, so a read error is possible. The chain couples TRBV7-2 to TRBJ1-2; D may be TRBD1 (5 bases). The CDR3 loop spans 11 amino acids. Germline loops: CDR1 SGHTA, CDR2 FQGNSA. The DNA for the CDR3 is TGTGCCAGCAGCGAATACCGGGACGCTAGCTTC. Translated, it gives CASSEYRDASF.

As to this clone: Other DNA sequences in this sample translate to the same CDR3. The rearrangement links TRBV29-1 to TRBJ2-7, with D uncertain. This CDR3 contains 11 residues. From germline, CDR1 is SQVTM and CDR2 ANQGSEA. Trimming took 3 bases from V and 1 from J, leaving 4 bases between them. CDR3 bases: TGCAGCGTTGAGAGGTCCTACGAGCAGTACTTC. It encodes CSVERSYEQYF.

The chain carries TRBV30 and TRBJ2-1; TRBD2 agrees at 7 bases. Trimming took 8 bases from V and 7 from J; bases not matched to a gene: 17. The CDR3 is 15 amino acids. Germline CDR1 is GTSNPN and CDR2 is SVGIG (reference sequence). The CDR3 sequence: CAPRTTGGPGNEQFF. In nucleotides, the CDR3 is TGTGCCCCCCGGACGACGGGAGGCCCGGGGAATGAGCAGTTCTTC.

The chain carries TRBV18 and TRBJ2-7; D remains ambiguous. The CDR3 extends over 12 amino acids. Trimming removed 6 bases from V and 3 bases from J, with 9 bases in between. In germline, CDR1 is KGHSH, CDR2 LQKENI. The CDR3 coding sequence is TGTGCCAGCTCGCGTAATGACTACGAGCAGTACTTC. As protein: CASSRNDYEQYF.

The chain is built from TRBV21-1 and TRBJ1-1. TRBV21-1 is tagged as a pseudogene. The CDR3 spans 14 residues. The CDR3 protein is CASSKAQGGAEAFF. The CDR3 coding sequence is TGTGCCAGCAGCAAAGCTCAGGGAGGCGCTGAAGCTTTCTTT.

This clone was recorded only once. The same CDR3 arises from other DNA sequences in this sample as well. The DNA for the CDR3 is TGTGCCAGCAGTACCGACAGGGGCCAAGAGACCCAGTACTTC. Translating gives CASSTDRGQETQYF. The chain combines TRBV2 with TRBJ2-5; 8 positions match TRBD1. The J segment lost 1 base and the V segment lost 5 bases, leaving 3 bases of the junction unmatched. This CDR3 has 14 residues. Looked up from germline, CDR1 is SNHLY and CDR2 is FYNNEI.

This clone was seen once. The rearrangement uses TRBV30 and TRBJ2-7; TRBD2 is a possible D gene (6 bases). Germline CDR1 reads GTSNPN; CDR2 reads SVGIG (reference sequence). Trimming removed 4 bases from V and 3 bases from J, with 10 bases in between. The CDR3 is 12 amino acids. CDR3 in DNA: TGTGCCTGGACCGGGAGAGTCTACGAGCAGTACTTC. Translated: CAWTGRVYEQYF. The whole variable domain, remainder taken from reference TRBV30 and TRBJ2-7, is SQTIHQWPATLVQPVGSPLSLECTVEGTSNPNLYWYRQAAGRGLQLLFYSVGIGQISSEVPQNLSASRPQDRQFILSSKKLLLSDSGFYLCAWTGRVYEQYFGPGTRLTVT.

The V gene is TRBV2, the J gene TRBJ2-1; 10 bases are a match to TRBD2. Germline V gene sequence: CDR1 SNHLY, CDR2 FYNNEI. The ends lost 4 bases at V and 1 base at J; junction bases unmatched: 13. This CDR3 has 19 amino acids. The CDR3 sequence: CASSAPSSGRAWSYNEQFF. CDR3 in DNA: TGTGCCAGCAGTGCCCCTTCCAGCGGGAGGGCCTGGTCCTACAATGAGCAGTTCTTC.

The chain combines TRBV7-9 with TRBJ2-1, with 7 nucleotides matching TRBD2. Per the germline V gene, CDR1 is SEHNR and CDR2 is FQNEAQ (reference sequence). The CDR3 is 15 amino acids. J lost 5 bases, V lost 4 bases, and 8 bases had no gene match. The CDR3, as DNA: TGTGCCAGCAGCTACCCCTGGGAGGGAAACAATGAGCAGTTCTTC. Its translation: CASSYPWEGNNEQFF.

The chain links TRBV28 to TRBJ2-5; D remains unclear. The end of the DNA fits TRBJ2-7 better, so the J call may be wrong. The CDR3 covers 14 residues. Germline CDR1 is MDHEN and CDR2 is SYDVKM. For the CDR3, the DNA is TGTGCCAGTGGGTCCGGCGGACCTTCCTACGAGCAGTACTTC. Translation: CASGSGGPSYEQYF.

J is TRBJ2-7 and V is TRBV15; maybe TRBD1 (6 bases). This CDR3 has 14 residues. V lost 1 base, J lost 5 bases, and 12 bases lay in between. Germline lookup yields CDR1 LNHNV and CDR2 YYDKDF (reference sequence). The CDR3 spells CATSRGSPGDEQYF. The CDR3 nucleotides are TGTGCCACCAGCAGAGGCTCTCCAGGGGACGAGCAGTACTTC. Based on the CDR3 plus reference TRBV15 and TRBJ2-7, the full variable domain is DAMVIQNPRYQVTQFGKPVTLSCSQTLNHNVMYWYQQKSSQAPKLLFHYYDKDFNNEADTPDNFQSRRPNTSFCFLDIRSPGLGDTAMYLCATSRGSPGDEQYFGPGTRLTVT.

This chain joins TRBV5-1 and TRBJ2-5, with D possibly called TRBD1 or TRBD2 (5 bases each). The CDR3 runs 17 residues. Germline-derived CDR1 and CDR2 are SGHRS and YFSETQ. Trimming pared 1 base from V and 2 bases from J, leaving 18 bases between. The CDR3 coding sequence is TGCGCCAGCAGCTTGTATCTTTCGGGACGGGGACAAGAGACCCAGTACTTC. This translates into CASSLYLSGRGQETQYF.

The rearrangement joins TRBV6-5 to TRBJ2-5, with D tentatively TRBD1 (5 bases). Looked up from germline, CDR1 is MNHEY and CDR2 is SVGAGI. There are 15 residues in the CDR3. V dropped 7 bases and J dropped 5 bases, with 20 bases sitting between them. As DNA, the CDR3 is TGTGCCAGCAAAGGAGCCAGGGAAGGTGGGGAGACCCAGTACTTC. Its protein product is CASKGAREGGETQYF.

V and J are TRBV5-1 and TRBJ2-7; the D gene is possibly TRBD2 (5 bases). The germline gives CDR1 SGHRS, CDR2 YFSETQ. The CDR3 totals 14 residues. The germline V and J ends were trimmed by 1 base and 3 bases, with 11 bases remaining between them. CDR3 loop: CASSLYEGIYEQYF. The CDR3, as DNA: TGCGCCAGCAGCTTGTATGAGGGAATCTACGAGCAGTACTTC. Full variable domain (outside the CDR3, taken from reference TRBV5-1 and TRBJ2-7): KAGVTQTPRYLIKTRGQQVTLSCSPISGHRSVSWYQQTPGQGLQFLFEYFSETQRNKGNFPGRFSGRQFSNSRSEMNVSTLELGDSALYLCASSLYEGIYEQYFGPGTRLTVT.

This sequence joins TRBV18 and TRBJ2-1; the D gene is possibly TRBD1 (6 bases). The germline gives CDR1 KGHSH, CDR2 LQKENI. Trimming cost V 5 bases and J 9 bases, with 14 bases left between them. The CDR3 totals 13 residues. The CDR3 DNA reads TGTGCCAGCTCAGAACGACAGGTCTCTGAGCAGTTCTTC. Amino acid sequence: CASSERQVSEQFF.

The chain employs TRBV2 and TRBJ2-5, with D maybe TRBD2 (5 bases). The CDR3 is made up of 13 amino acids. Germline values: CDR1 SNHLY, CDR2 FYNNEI. V dropped 5 bases and J dropped 4 bases, with 11 bases sitting between them. The CDR3 loop reads CASSWLRGETQYF. The CDR3 DNA reads as TGTGCCAGCAGTTGGCTTCGGGGAGAGACCCAGTACTTC. The whole variable domain, filled in from reference TRBV2 and TRBJ2-5, reads EPEVTQTPSHQVTQMGQEVILRCVPISNHLYFYWYRQILGQKVEFLVSFYNNEISEKSEIFDDQFSVERPDGSNFTLKIRSTKLEDSAMYFCASSWLRGETQYFGPGTRLLVL.

CDR3 nucleotide sequence: TGCAGCGTTGAAGGGACAGGGGGTAACTACGAGCAGTACTTC. This codes for CSVEGTGGNYEQYF. The chain couples TRBV29-1 to TRBJ2-7; 10 bases align to TRBD1. The CDR3 is 14 amino acids. V lost 1 base and J lost 3; bases outside the gene matches: 3. Germline CDR1 reads SQVTM; CDR2 reads ANQGSEA.

The CDR3 loop is CASSSGGTKYNEQFF. As DNA, the CDR3 is TGCGCCAGCAGCTCGGGGGGGACTAAATACAATGAGCAGTTCTTC. The chain carries TRBV5-1 and TRBJ2-1; 8 positions agree with TRBD2. Trimming took 3 bases from V and 4 from J; bases not matched to a gene: 6. The length of the CDR3 is 15 residues. Per the germline V gene, CDR1 is SGHRS and CDR2 is YFSETQ.

The genes are TRBV7-2 and TRBJ2-1, with TRBD2 identical over 10 bases. V was pared by 1 base and J by 7 bases, with 4 bases of the junction left unmatched. This CDR3 has 15 amino acids. The V gene's germline CDR1 is SGHTA and CDR2 FQGNSA. The CDR3 protein is CASSLGLAGPNEQFF. CDR3 DNA: TGTGCCAGCAGCTTAGGACTAGCGGGCCCAAATGAGCAGTTCTTC.

As concerns this clone: This same CDR3 is encoded by further DNA sequences in the sample. The chain employs TRBV5-1 and TRBJ1-1; D is unresolved. Per the germline V gene, CDR1 is SGHRS and CDR2 is YFSETQ. V was trimmed by 0 bases and J by 7 bases, leaving 7 bases between them. This CDR3 spans 12 amino acids. The CDR3: CASSLGRGEAFF. The CDR3 DNA sequence: TGCGCCAGCAGCTTGGGACGGGGTGAAGCTTTCTTT.

V and J are TRBV5-5 and TRBJ2-7, with unresolved D. Per the germline V gene, CDR1 is SGHKS and CDR2 is YYEKEE (reference sequence). The CDR3 spans 15 residues. V was pared by 0 bases and J by 1 base, with 11 bases between. CDR3 nucleotide sequence: TGTGCCAGCAGCTTGGCCGGTGGCACGTCCTACGAGCAGTACTTC. This codes for CASSLAGGTSYEQYF.

The count of this clone is one. CDR3 residues: CASSGDSGRRGSYEQYF. The CDR3 nucleotides are TGTGCCAGCAGTGGGGATAGCGGGAGGAGAGGATCCTACGAGCAGTACTTC. This chain connects TRBV2 to TRBJ2-7; 10 nucleotides align to TRBD2. Trimming at V came to 4 bases and at J to 1 base, leaving 10 bases not matched to a gene. This CDR3 is built from 17 residues. Germline CDR1 reads SNHLY; CDR2 reads FYNNEI. Filled out from reference TRBV2 and TRBJ2-7, the complete variable domain reads EPEVTQTPSHQVTQMGQEVILRCVPISNHLYFYWYRQILGQKVEFLVSFYNNEISEKSEIFDDQFSVERPDGSNFTLKIRSTKLEDSAMYFCASSGDSGRRGSYEQYFGPGTRLTVT.

The chain couples TRBV12-2 to TRBJ2-4; the table's D gene call, TRBD2, was not cross checked with the DNA. TRBV12-2 is a known pseudogene. This CDR3 has 12 residues. CDR3 nucleotides: TGTGCAAGTCGCTACGAACTAGCCGTTCAGTACTTC. Amino acid sequence: CASRYELAVQYF.

CDR3 sequence: CASSYSKFGPSYEQYF. CDR3 DNA: TGTGCCAGCAGTTACTCGAAGTTCGGTCCGTCCTACGAGCAGTACTTC. The rearrangement uses TRBV6-5 and TRBJ2-7, with unresolved D. Trimming took off 0 bases at V and 1 base at J, with 13 bases between the two ends. In germline, CDR1 is MNHEY, CDR2 SVGAGI. This CDR3 has 16 residues.